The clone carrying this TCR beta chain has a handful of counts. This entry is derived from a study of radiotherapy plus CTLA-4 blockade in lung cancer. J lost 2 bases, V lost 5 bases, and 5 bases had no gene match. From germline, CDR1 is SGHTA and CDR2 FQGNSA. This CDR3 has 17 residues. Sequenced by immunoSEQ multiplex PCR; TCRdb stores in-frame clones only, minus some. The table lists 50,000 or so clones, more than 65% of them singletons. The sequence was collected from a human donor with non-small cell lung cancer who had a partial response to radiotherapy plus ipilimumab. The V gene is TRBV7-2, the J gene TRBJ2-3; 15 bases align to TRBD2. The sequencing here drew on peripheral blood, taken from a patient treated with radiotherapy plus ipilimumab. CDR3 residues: CASSLGLAGGYTDTQYF. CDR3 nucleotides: TGTGCCAGCAGCCTGGGACTAGCGGGGGGCTACACAGATACGCAGTATTTT.